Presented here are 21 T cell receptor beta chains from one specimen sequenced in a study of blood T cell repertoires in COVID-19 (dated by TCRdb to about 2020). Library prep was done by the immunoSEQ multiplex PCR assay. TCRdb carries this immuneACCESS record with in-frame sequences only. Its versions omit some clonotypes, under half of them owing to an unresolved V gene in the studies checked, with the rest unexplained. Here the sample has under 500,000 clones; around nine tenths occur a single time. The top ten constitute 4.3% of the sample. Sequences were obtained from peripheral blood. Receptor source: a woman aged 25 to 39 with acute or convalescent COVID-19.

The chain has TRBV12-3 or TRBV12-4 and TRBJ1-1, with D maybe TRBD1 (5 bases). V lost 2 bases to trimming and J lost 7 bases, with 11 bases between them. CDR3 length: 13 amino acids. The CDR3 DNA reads TGTGCCAGCAGTTTAAGTCCCGGGGGTGAAGCTTTCTTT. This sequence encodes CASSLSPGGEAFF.

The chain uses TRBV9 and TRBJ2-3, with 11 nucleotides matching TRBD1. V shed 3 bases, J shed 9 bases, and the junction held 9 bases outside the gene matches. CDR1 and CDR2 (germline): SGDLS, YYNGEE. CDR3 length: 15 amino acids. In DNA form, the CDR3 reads TGTGCCAGCAGCGCCCGGGACAGGGGGAGCGGGACGCAGTATTTT. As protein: CASSARDRGSGTQYF.

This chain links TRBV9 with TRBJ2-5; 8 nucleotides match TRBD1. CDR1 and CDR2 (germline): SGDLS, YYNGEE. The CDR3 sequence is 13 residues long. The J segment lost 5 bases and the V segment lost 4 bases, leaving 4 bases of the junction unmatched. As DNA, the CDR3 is TGTGCCAGCAGCCCAGGGGGCGGGGAGACCCAGTACTTC. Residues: CASSPGGGETQYF.

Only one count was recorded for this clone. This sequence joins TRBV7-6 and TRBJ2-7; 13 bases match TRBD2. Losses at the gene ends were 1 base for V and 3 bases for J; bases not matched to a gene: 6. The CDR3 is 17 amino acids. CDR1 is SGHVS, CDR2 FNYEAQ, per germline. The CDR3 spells CASSLGGLAGMDYEQYF. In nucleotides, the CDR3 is TGTGCCAGCAGCTTAGGGGGACTAGCGGGGATGGACTACGAGCAGTACTTC.

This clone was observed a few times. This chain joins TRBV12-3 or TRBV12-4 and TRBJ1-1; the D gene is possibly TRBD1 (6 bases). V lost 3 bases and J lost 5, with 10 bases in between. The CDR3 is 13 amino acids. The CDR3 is CASSLKGDTEAFF. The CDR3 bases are TGTGCCAGCAGTTTGAAGGGGGATACTGAAGCTTTCTTT.

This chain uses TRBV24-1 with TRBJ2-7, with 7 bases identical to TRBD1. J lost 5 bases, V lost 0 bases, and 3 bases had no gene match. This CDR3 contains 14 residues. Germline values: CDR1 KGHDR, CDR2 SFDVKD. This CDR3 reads CATSDLNRGDEQYF. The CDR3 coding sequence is TGTGCCACCAGTGATTTGAACAGGGGAGACGAGCAGTACTTC.

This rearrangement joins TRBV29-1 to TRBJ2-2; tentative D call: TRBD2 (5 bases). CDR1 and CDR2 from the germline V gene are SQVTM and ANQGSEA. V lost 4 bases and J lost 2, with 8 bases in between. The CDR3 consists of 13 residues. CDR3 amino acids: CSVVEGNTGELFF. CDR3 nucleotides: TGCAGCGTTGTCGAGGGAAACACCGGGGAGCTGTTTTTT.

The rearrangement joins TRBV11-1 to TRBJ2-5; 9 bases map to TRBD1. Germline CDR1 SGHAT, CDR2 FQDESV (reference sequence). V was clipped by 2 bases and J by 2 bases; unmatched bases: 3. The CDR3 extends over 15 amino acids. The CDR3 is CASSLPGTGQETQYF. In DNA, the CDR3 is TGTGCCAGCAGCTTACCCGGGACAGGGCAAGAGACCCAGTACTTC.

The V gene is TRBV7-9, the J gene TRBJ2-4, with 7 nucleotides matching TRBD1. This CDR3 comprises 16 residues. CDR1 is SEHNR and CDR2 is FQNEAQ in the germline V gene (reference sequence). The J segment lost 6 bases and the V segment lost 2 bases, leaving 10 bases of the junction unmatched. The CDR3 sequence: CASSLKWNGTANIQYF. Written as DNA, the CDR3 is TGTGCCAGCAGCTTAAAATGGAACGGGACAGCAAACATTCAGTACTTC.

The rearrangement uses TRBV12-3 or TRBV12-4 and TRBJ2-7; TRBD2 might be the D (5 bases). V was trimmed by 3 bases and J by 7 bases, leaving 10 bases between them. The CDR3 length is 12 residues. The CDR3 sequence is CASSFGIGEQYF. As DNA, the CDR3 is TGTGCCAGCAGTTTCGGGATTGGTGAGCAGTACTTC.

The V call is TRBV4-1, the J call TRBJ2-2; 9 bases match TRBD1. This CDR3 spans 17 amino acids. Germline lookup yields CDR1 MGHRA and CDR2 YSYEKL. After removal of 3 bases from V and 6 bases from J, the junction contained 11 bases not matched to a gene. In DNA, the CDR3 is TGCGCCAGCAGCCACTTAAGGACAGGGGTGGGGCCCGGGGAGCTGTTTTTT. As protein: CASSHLRTGVGPGELFF.

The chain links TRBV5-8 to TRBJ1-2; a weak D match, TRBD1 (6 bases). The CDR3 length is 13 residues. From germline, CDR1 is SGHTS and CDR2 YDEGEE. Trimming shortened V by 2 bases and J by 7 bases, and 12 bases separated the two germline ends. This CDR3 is CASSLSTGSGYTF. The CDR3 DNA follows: TGTGCCAGCAGCTTATCGACAGGCTCTGGCTACACCTTC.

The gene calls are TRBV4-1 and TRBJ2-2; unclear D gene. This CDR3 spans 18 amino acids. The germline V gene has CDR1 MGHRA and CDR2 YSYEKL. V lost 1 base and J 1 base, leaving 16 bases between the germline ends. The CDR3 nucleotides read TGCGCCAGCAGCCAAGTTACGTTCGGTCTCCGGAACACCGGGGAGCTGTTTTTT. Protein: CASSQVTFGLRNTGELFF.

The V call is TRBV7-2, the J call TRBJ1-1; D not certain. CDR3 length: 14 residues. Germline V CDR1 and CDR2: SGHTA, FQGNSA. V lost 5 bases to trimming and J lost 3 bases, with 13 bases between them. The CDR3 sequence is CASSPLRRDTEAFF. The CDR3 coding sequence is TGTGCCAGCAGCCCCCTAAGACGGGACACTGAAGCTTTCTTT.

CDR3 protein: CASSSDRDYVSNTEAFF. DNA of the CDR3: TGTGCCAGCAGCTCCGACAGGGATTATGTTTCGAACACTGAAGCTTTCTTT. J is TRBJ1-1 and V is TRBV28; TRBD1 aligns across 7 bases. V shed 6 bases and J 1 base; nucleotides not matched to a gene: 14. The CDR3 contains 17 residues. Germline-derived CDR1 and CDR2 are MDHEN and SYDVKM.

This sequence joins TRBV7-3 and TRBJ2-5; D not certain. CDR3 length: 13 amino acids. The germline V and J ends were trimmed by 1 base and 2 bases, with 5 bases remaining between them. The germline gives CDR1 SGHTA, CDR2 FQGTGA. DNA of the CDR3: TGTGCCAGCAGCTTAAAGGAGCAAGAGACCCAGTACTTC. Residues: CASSLKEQETQYF.

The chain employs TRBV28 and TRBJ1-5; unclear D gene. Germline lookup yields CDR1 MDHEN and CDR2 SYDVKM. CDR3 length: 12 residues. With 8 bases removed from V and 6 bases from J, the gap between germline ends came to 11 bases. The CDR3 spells CASLTPPQPQHF. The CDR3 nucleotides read TGTGCCAGCCTAACTCCGCCTCAGCCCCAGCATTTT.

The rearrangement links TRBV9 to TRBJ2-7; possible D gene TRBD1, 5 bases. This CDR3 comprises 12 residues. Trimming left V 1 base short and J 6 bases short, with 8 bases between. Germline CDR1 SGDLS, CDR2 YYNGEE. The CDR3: CASSVTDSEQYF. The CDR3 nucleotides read TGTGCCAGCAGCGTAACCGACAGCGAGCAGTACTTC.

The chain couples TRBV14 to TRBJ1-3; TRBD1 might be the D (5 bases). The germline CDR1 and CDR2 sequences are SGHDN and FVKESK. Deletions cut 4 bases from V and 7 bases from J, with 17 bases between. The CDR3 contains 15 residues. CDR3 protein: CASSPPGTAPNTIYF. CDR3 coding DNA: TGTGCCAGCAGCCCCCCCGGGACTGCACCTAACACCATATATTTT. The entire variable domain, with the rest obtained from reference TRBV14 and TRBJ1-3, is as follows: EAGVTQFPSHSVIEKGQTVTLRCDPISGHDNLYWYRRVMGKEIKFLLHFVKESKQDESGMPNNRFLAERTGGTYSTLKVQPAELEDSGVYFCASSPPGTAPNTIYFGEGSWLTVV.

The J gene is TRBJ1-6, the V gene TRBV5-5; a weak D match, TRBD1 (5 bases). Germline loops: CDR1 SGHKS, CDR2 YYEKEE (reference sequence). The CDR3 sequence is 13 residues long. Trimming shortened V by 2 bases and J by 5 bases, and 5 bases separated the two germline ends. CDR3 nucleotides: TGTGCCAGCAGCTTACAGGATAATTCACCCCTCCACTTT. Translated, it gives CASSLQDNSPLHF.

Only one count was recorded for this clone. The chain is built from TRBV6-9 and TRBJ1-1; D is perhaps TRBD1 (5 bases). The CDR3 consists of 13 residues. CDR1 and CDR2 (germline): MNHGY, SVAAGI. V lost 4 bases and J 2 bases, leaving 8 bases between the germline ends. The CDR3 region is CASSSTENTEAFF. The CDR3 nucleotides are TGTGCCAGCAGTTCGACAGAAAACACTGAAGCTTTCTTT.